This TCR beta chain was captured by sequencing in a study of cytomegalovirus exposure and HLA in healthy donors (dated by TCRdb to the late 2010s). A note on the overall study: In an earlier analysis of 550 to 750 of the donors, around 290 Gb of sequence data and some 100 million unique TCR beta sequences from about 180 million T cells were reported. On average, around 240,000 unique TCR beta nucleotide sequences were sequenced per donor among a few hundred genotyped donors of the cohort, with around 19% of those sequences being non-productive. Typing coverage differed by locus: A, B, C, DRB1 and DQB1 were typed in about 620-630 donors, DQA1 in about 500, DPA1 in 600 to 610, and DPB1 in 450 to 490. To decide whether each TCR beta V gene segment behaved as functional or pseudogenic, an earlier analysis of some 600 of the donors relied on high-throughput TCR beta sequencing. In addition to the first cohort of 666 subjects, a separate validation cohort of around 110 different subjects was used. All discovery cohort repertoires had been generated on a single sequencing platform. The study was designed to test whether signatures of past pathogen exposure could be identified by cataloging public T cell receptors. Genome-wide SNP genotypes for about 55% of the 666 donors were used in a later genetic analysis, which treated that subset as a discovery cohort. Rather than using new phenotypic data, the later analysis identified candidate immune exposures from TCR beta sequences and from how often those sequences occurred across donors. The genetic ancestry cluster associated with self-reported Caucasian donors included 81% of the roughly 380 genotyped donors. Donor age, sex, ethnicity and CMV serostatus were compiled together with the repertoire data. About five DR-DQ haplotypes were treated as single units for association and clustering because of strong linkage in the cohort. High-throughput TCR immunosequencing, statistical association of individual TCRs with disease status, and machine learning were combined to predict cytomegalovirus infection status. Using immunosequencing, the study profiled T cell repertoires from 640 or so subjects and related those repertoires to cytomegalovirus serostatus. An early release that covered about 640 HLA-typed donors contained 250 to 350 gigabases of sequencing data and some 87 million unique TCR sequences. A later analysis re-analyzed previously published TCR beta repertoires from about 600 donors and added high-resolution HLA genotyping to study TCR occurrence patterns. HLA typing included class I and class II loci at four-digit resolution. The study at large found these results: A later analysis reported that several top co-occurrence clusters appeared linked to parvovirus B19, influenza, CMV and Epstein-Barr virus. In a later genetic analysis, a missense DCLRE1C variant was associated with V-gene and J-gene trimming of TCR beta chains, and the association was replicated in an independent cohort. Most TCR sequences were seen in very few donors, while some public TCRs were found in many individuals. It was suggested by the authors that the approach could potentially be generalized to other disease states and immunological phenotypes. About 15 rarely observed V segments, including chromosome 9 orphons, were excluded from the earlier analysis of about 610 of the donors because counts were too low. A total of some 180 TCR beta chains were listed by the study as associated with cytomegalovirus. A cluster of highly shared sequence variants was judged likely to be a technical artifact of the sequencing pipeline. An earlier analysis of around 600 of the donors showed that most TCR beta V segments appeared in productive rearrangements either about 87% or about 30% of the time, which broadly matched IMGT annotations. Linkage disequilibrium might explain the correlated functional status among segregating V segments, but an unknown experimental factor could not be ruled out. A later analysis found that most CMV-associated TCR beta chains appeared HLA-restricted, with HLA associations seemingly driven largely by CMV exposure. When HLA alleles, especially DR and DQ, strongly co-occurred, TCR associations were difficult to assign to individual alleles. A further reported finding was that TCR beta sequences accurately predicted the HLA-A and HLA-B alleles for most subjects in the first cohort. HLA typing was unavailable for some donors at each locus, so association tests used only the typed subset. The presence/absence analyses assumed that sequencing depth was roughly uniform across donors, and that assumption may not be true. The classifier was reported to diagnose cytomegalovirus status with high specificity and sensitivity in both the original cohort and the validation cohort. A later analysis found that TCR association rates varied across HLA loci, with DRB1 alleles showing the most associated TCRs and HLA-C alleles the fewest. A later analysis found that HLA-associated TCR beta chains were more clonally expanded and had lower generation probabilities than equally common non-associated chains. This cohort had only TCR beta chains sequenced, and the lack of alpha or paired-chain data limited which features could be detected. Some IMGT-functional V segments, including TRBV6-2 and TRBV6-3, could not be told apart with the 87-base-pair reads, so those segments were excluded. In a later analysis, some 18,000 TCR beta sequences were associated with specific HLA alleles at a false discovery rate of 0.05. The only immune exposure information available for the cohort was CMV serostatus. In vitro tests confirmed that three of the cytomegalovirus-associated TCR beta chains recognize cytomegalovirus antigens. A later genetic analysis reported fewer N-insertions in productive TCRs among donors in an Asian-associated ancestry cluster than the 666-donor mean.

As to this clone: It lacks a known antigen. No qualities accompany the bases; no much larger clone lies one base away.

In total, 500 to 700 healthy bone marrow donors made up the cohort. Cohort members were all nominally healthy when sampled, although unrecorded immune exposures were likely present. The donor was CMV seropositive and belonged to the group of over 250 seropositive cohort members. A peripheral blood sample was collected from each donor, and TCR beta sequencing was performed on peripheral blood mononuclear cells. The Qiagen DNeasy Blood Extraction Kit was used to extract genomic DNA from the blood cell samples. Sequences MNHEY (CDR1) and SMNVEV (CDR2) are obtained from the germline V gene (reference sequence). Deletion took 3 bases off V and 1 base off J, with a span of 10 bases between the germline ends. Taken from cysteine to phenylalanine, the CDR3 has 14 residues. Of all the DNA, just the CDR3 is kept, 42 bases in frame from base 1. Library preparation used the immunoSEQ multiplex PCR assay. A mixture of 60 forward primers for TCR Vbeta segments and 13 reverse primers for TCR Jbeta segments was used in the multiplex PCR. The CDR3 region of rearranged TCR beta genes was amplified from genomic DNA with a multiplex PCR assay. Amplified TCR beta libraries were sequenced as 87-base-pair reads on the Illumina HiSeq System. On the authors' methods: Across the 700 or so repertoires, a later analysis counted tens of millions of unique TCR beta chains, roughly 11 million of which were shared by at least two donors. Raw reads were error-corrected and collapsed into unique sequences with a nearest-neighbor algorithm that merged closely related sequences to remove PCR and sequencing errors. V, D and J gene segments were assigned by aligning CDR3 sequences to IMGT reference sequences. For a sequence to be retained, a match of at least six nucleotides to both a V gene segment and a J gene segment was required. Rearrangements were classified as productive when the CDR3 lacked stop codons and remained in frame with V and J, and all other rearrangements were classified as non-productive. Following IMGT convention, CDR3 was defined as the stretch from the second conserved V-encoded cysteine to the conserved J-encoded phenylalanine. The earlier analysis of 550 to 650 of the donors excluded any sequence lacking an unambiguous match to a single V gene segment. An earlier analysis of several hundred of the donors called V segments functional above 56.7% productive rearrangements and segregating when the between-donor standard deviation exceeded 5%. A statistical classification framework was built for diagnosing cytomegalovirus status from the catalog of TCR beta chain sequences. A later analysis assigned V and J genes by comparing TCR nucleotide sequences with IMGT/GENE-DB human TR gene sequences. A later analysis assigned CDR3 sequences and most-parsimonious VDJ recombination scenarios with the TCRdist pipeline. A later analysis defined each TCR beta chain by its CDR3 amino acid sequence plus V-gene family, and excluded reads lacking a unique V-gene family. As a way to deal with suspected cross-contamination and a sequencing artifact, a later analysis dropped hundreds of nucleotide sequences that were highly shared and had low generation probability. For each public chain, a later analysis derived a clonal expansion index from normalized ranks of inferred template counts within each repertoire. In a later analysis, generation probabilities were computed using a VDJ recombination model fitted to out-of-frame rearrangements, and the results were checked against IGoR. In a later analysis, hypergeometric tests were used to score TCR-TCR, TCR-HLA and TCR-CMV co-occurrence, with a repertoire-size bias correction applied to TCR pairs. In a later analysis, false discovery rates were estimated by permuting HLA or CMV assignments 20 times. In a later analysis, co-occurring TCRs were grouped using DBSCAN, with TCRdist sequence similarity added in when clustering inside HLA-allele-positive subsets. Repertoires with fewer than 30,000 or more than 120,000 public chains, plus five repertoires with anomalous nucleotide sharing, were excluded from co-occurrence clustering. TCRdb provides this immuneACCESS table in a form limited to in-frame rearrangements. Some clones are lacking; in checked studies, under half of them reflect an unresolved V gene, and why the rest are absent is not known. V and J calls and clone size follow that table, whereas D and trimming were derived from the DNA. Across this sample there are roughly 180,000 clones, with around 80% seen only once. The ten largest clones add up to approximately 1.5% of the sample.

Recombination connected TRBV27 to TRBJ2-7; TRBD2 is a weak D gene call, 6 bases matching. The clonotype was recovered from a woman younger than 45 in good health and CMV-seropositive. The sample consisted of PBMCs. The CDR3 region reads CASSFGRDSYEQYF. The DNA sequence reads TGTGCCAGCAGTTTCGGGCGGGATTCCTACGAGCAGTACTTC.